This T cell receptor beta chain derives from a study of blood T cell repertoires in COVID-19 (TCRdb year 2020). In the study overall: The collaborator samples originated in the United States, Italy and Spain and spanned the acute and convalescent phases of COVID-19. The prospective study material was composed of cDNA or gDNA derived from T cells, B-cell-depleted T cells, or PBMCs. Deeply sampled blood TCRbeta repertoires from subjects exposed to, actively infected with, or recovered from COVID-19 were included in the dataset. The repertoires were made available in a free public database intended to serve as a resource for research on the immune response to SARS-CoV-2. Samples were obtained from the ongoing ImmuneRACE study (first 160 participants) and from about 1,300 subjects provided by 6 global collaborators. A de-identified subject ID, COVID-19 status, age in years and sex were almost always included in the sample metadata. Where HLA class I and class II types were available, the types were taken from metadata supplied by the sample provider, not from assay-based typing.

Remarks on this clone: Its binding antigen is unknown. Within one base of it there is no much larger clone, and no base qualities were kept.

Another Seattle source contributed samples from volunteer blood donors who had recovered from COVID-19. The collaborating institutions used their own protocols to collect whole blood in K2EDTA tubes. For TCRbeta analysis, collaborators shipped samples as frozen whole blood, isolated PBMCs, or DNA extracted from either of those sample types. V and J lose 0 bases and 0 bases, and a span of 6 bases separates them. There are 15 amino acids in the CDR3, from cysteine to phenylalanine inclusive. Only the CDR3 DNA is retained, 45 bases long and in frame from the first base. From a lookup of the germline V gene (reference sequence), CDR1 and CDR2 are LNHNV and YYDKDF. Points the paper makes about the study in general: How much clinical and demographic metadata was included differed by source and by participant, and the metadata was provided uncurated.

TCRbeta CDR3 regions were amplified from genomic DNA using the immunoSEQ Assay, a bias-controlled multiplex PCR. The original pipeline was this. The number of nucleated cells in each sample was estimated by amplification of reference gene primers within the assay. To quantify the absolute abundance of each unique TCRbeta CDR3 rearrangement, sequence reads were collapsed and filtered. For each sample, productive Simpson clonality was calculated as the square root of Simpson's diversity index across productive rearrangements. What TCRdb holds here is the immuneACCESS table cut down to in-frame rearrangements. Part of the clones is not present; checked against another copy, under half of the missing clones reflect an unresolved V gene, and the others are unexplained. The V and J calls and the clone size are those of that table, but D and trimming were determined from the DNA. The sample yields 200,000 to 250,000 clones; about 88% were counted once. The top ten constitute about 3% of the sample.

The material sequenced was peripheral blood. This TCR was recovered from a man in his forties or fifties who had recovered from COVID-19. Recombination linked TRBV15 to TRBJ2-1; the D gene is not confidently resolved. The CDR3 in this case is CATSRERASYNEQFF. The bases read TGTGCCACCAGCAGAGAACGCGCCTCCTACAATGAGCAGTTCTTC.